This is a list of T cell receptor beta chains from one sample in a study of cytomegalovirus exposure and HLA in healthy donors. Assay: immunoSEQ multiplex PCR; the TCRdb copy retains only in-frame clones and omits some. The repertoire holds about 200,000 clones, with more than 75% as singletons. The sample was PBMCs. All receptors derive from a woman between 25 and 40 years old in good health and CMV-seropositive. CDR3s include the opening cysteine and the closing phenylalanine or tryptophan. D genes are given only for firm matches. Some rows have no size entry. The others give once, few or many, or a class for an expanded clone.

size: .
D: .
J: TRBJ2-3
V: TRBV5-1
CDR3: CASSLDVRPPPIMYF
DNA: TGCGCCAGCAGCTTGGACGTCAGGCCCCCTCCAATTATGTATTTT

size: .
D: TRBD1
J: TRBJ2-5
V: TRBV12-5
CDR3: CAEALTGTGQETQYF
DNA: TGTGCCGAAGCTCTTACCGGGACAGGACAAGAGACCCAGTACTTC

size: .
D: TRBD2
J: TRBJ2-7
V: TRBV6-5
CDR3: CASSRGGSKQYF
DNA: TGTGCCAGCAGTCGGGGGGGGAGCAAGCAGTACTTC

size: .
D: TRBD2
J: TRBJ2-7
V: TRBV28
CDR3: CASSFILAGVVPRRYEQYF
DNA: TGTGCCAGCAGTTTTATTCTAGCGGGAGTGGTCCCCCGTCGTTACGAGCAGTACTTC

size: .
D: TRBD1
J: TRBJ2-7
V: TRBV7-9
CDR3: CASSQGAPYEQYF
DNA: TGTGCCAGCAGCCAGGGGGCTCCCTACGAGCAGTACTTC

size: .
D: TRBD2
J: TRBJ2-7
V: TRBV7-2
CDR3: CASSLAPGLAGGTYEQYF
DNA: TGTGCCAGCAGCTTAGCCCCGGGACTAGCGGGAGGGACCTACGAGCAGTACTTC

size: .
D: .
J: TRBJ1-1
V: TRBV28
CDR3: CASRPGIRMNTEAFF
DNA: TGTGCCAGCAGACCAGGGATTAGAATGAACACTGAAGCTTTCTTT

size: .
D: TRBD2
J: TRBJ2-1
V: TRBV7-8
CDR3: CASSLGLAGESEQFF
DNA: TGTGCCAGCAGCTTAGGACTAGCGGGAGAGAGTGAGCAGTTCTTC

size: .
D: .
J: TRBJ2-1
V: TRBV19
CDR3: CASSMSRTGNNEQFF
DNA: TGTGCCAGTAGTATGTCCAGGACTGGGAACAATGAGCAGTTCTTC

size: .
D: .
J: TRBJ2-6
V: TRBV15
CDR3: CATSRDPSRFSGANVLTF
DNA: TGTGCCACCAGCAGAGATCCCAGCAGGTTCTCTGGGGCCAACGTCCTGACTTTC

size: .
D: .
J: TRBJ1-6
V: TRBV28
CDR3: CASTGSSYNSPLHF
DNA: TGTGCCAGCACCGGGAGCTCCTATAATTCACCCCTCCACTTT

size: .
D: TRBD1
J: TRBJ2-2
V: TRBV4-2
CDR3: CASSQDRAGGRTGELFF
DNA: TGTGCCAGCAGCCAAGATCGGGCAGGGGGAAGGACCGGGGAGCTGTTTTTT

size: .
D: .
J: TRBJ1-3
V: TRBV7-2
CDR3: CASRQLGTPEKGNTIYF
DNA: TGTGCCAGCCGCCAGCTTGGCACCCCGGAGAAGGGAAACACCATATATTTT

size: .
D: TRBD2
J: TRBJ2-7
V: TRBV10-3
CDR3: CAISEVGLADYEQYF
DNA: TGTGCCATCAGTGAGGTGGGACTAGCGGACTACGAGCAGTACTTC

size: few
D: TRBD2
J: TRBJ2-1
V: TRBV5-1
CDR3: CASSLSGGADTNEQFF
DNA: TGCGCCAGCAGCTTAAGCGGGGGGGCGGATACCAATGAGCAGTTCTTC

size: .
D: .
J: TRBJ2-7
V: TRBV4-2
CDR3: CASSQVSDRLDYEQYF
DNA: TGTGCCAGCAGCCAAGTGTCGGATAGACTCGATTACGAGCAGTACTTC

size: once
D: .
J: TRBJ1-1
V: TRBV5-4
CDR3: CASSSTVTEAFF
DNA: TGTGCCAGCAGCTCAACGGTCACTGAAGCTTTCTTT

size: .
D: TRBD2
J: TRBJ2-1
V: TRBV6-1
CDR3: CASKYSGGYEQFF
DNA: TGTGCCAGCAAGTATAGCGGGGGCTATGAGCAGTTCTTC

size: .
D: TRBD2
J: TRBJ2-2
V: TRBV11-3
CDR3: CASSLRTSGRGSGELFF
DNA: TGTGCCAGCAGCCTACGGACTAGCGGGAGAGGGTCCGGGGAGCTGTTTTTT

size: .
D: .
J: TRBJ1-4
V: TRBV5-8
CDR3: CASSPASGAPNEKLFF
DNA: TGTGCCAGCAGCCCGGCATCAGGGGCCCCAAATGAAAAACTGTTTTTT

size: .
D: .
J: TRBJ2-6
V: TRBV4-2
CDR3: CASSQADNSGANVLTF
DNA: TGTGCCAGCAGCCAAGCAGACAACTCTGGGGCCAACGTCCTGACTTTC

size: .
D: .
J: TRBJ2-2
V: TRBV7-2
CDR3: CASSLGTGGIRSGELFF
DNA: TGTGCCAGCAGCTTGGGGACGGGCGGGATTCGCAGCGGGGAGCTGTTTTTT

size: few
D: TRBD1
J: TRBJ1-2
V: TRBV27
CDR3: CASSLRQGAGYTF
DNA: TGTGCCAGCAGTTTAAGGCAGGGGGCCGGCTACACCTTC

size: once
D: .
J: TRBJ1-4
V: TRBV4-3
CDR3: CASSRTGREKLFF
DNA: TGCGCCAGCAGCCGAACAGGAAGAGAAAAACTGTTTTTT

size: .
D: .
J: TRBJ2-7
V: TRBV30
CDR3: CAWRPRGGDSYEQYF
DNA: TGTGCCTGGAGGCCAAGGGGGGGGGACTCCTACGAGCAGTACTTC

size: .
D: TRBD2
J: TRBJ2-3
V: TRBV25-1
CDR3: CASTGWGMVRGNTDTQYF
DNA: TGTGCCAGCACAGGTTGGGGGATGGTGCGGGGGAACACAGATACGCAGTATTTT

size: once
D: TRBD2
J: TRBJ2-1
V: TRBV6-1
CDR3: CASSEGLAGGEQFF
DNA: TGTGCCAGCAGTGAGGGACTAGCGGGGGGTGAGCAGTTCTTC

size: .
D: TRBD1
J: TRBJ2-7
V: TRBV7-8
CDR3: CASTFGTGGNEQYF
DNA: TGTGCCAGCACCTTCGGGACAGGGGGTAACGAGCAGTACTTC

size: .
D: TRBD2
J: TRBJ2-7
V: TRBV7-9
CDR3: CASSPKGTSGYEQYF
DNA: TGTGCCAGCAGCCCTAAAGGGACTAGCGGCTACGAGCAGTACTTC

size: .
D: .
J: TRBJ2-7
V: TRBV7-2
CDR3: CASSLEGSAYEQYF
DNA: TGTGCCAGCAGCTTAGAAGGAAGCGCCTACGAGCAGTACTTC

size: .
D: TRBD1
J: TRBJ2-1
V: TRBV9
CDR3: CASSVRTGSHNEQFF
DNA: TGTGCCAGCAGCGTAAGGACAGGGAGCCACAATGAGCAGTTCTTC

size: .
D: TRBD2
J: TRBJ2-3
V: TRBV4-1
CDR3: CASSLEGLAGTDTQYF
DNA: TGCGCCAGCAGCCTCGAGGGACTAGCGGGAACAGATACGCAGTATTTT

size: .
D: .
J: TRBJ1-1
V: TRBV7-8
CDR3: CASSLALDYAEAFF
DNA: TGTGCCAGCAGCTTAGCGCTAGACTATGCTGAAGCTTTCTTT

size: once
D: .
J: TRBJ2-1
V: TRBV30
CDR3: CAFSFGLGGSVNEQFF
DNA: TGTGCCTTCTCCTTTGGGTTGGGCGGGTCAGTGAATGAGCAGTTCTTC

size: .
D: TRBD1
J: TRBJ2-7
V: TRBV11-2
CDR3: CASSLDRGYEQYF
DNA: TGTGCCAGCAGCCTTGACAGGGGCTACGAGCAGTACTTC

size: .
D: TRBD2
J: TRBJ2-2
V: TRBV5-1
CDR3: CASRPFSGRGELFF
DNA: TGCGCCAGCAGACCCTTCAGCGGGAGAGGGGAGCTGTTTTTT

size: .
D: TRBD2
J: TRBJ2-3
V: TRBV4-1
CDR3: CASSSQLAGGSDTQYF
DNA: TGCGCCAGCAGCTCCCAGTTGGCGGGGGGCTCAGATACGCAGTATTTT

size: .
D: .
J: TRBJ2-1
V: TRBV7-9
CDR3: CASSLPRGDYNEQFF
DNA: TGTGCCAGCAGCTTGCCCAGGGGGGACTACAATGAGCAGTTCTTC

size: .
D: TRBD2
J: TRBJ2-7
V: TRBV11-3
CDR3: CASSPQREKTRQYF
DNA: TGTGCCAGCAGCCCCCAGCGGGAGAAAACGCGACAGTACTTC

size: .
D: TRBD1
J: TRBJ1-6
V: TRBV4-1
CDR3: CASSHYLPGQGFSPLHF
DNA: TGCGCCAGCAGCCATTACCTACCGGGACAGGGGTTTTCACCCCTCCACTTT

size: .
D: .
J: TRBJ2-7
V: TRBV5-4
CDR3: CASSRGTQPYYEQYF
DNA: TGTGCCAGCAGCCGAGGCACACAACCTTACTACGAGCAGTACTTC

size: .
D: .
J: TRBJ2-3
V: TRBV7-9
CDR3: CASSSGTDTQYF
DNA: TGTGCCAGCAGCTCTGGCACAGATACGCAGTATTTT

size: .
D: .
J: TRBJ2-1
V: TRBV2
CDR3: CASRLGQFYNEQFF
DNA: TGTGCCAGCAGACTGGGACAATTTTACAATGAGCAGTTCTTC

size: .
D: .
J: TRBJ2-5
V: TRBV7-9
CDR3: CASSLGRGKYF
DNA: TGTGCCAGCAGCTTAGGAAGGGGGAAGTACTTC

size: .
D: TRBD2
J: TRBJ2-3
V: TRBV2
CDR3: CASSEPREADTQYF
DNA: TGTGCCAGCAGTGAACCCCGGGAGGCTGATACGCAGTATTTT

size: .
D: TRBD1
J: TRBJ1-1
V: TRBV4-1
CDR3: CASSQEGTGGTEAFF
DNA: TGCGCCAGCAGCCAAGAAGGGACAGGGGGCACTGAAGCTTTCTTT

size: .
D: .
J: TRBJ2-2
V: TRBV5-1
CDR3: CASSSAGQGGTGELFF
DNA: TGCGCCAGCAGCTCGGCTGGGCAGGGTGGGACCGGGGAGCTGTTTTTT

size: few
D: TRBD1
J: TRBJ1-3
V: TRBV18
CDR3: CASSPMGQGPGNTIYF
DNA: TGTGCCAGCTCACCAATGGGACAGGGACCTGGAAACACCATATATTTT

size: few
D: .
J: TRBJ2-5
V: TRBV10-3
CDR3: CAISRYGVQETQYF
DNA: TGTGCCATCAGTAGATACGGGGTCCAAGAGACCCAGTACTTC

size: .
D: TRBD1
J: TRBJ2-1
V: TRBV7-3
CDR3: CASSLGPGGEQFF
DNA: TGTGCCAGCAGCTTAGGCCCAGGGGGAGAGCAGTTCTTC

size: .
D: .
J: TRBJ1-2
V: TRBV6-6
CDR3: CASRTGSGAYGYTF
DNA: TGTGCCAGCAGAACAGGGTCCGGGGCCTATGGCTACACCTTC

size: .
D: .
J: TRBJ2-1
V: TRBV11-3
CDR3: CASSFNSYNEQFF
DNA: TGTGCCAGCAGCTTTAATTCTTACAATGAGCAGTTCTTC

size: few
D: .
J: TRBJ2-1
V: TRBV6-5
CDR3: CASSYLDEQFF
DNA: TGTGCCAGCAGTTACCTCGATGAGCAGTTCTTC

size: .
D: TRBD1
J: TRBJ1-1
V: TRBV28
CDR3: CASSEWDRGLRSAFF
DNA: TGTGCCAGCAGTGAATGGGACAGGGGGCTTCGGAGTGCTTTCTTT

size: .
D: TRBD1
J: TRBJ1-5
V: TRBV7-9
CDR3: CASSLVGQGGNQPQHF
DNA: TGTGCCAGCAGCTTAGTCGGACAGGGGGGCAATCAGCCCCAGCATTTT